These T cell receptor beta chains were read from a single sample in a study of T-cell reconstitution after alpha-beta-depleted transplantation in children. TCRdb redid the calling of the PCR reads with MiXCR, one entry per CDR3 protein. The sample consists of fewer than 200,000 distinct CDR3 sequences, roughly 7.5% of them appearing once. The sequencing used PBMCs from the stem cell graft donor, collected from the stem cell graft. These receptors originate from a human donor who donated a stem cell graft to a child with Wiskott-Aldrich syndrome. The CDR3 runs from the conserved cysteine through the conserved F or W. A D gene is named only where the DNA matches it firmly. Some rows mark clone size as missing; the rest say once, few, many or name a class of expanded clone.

DNA: TGTGCCAGCGCTGAACCGGGACTACGAGCCGGGGAGCTGTTTTTT
CDR3: CASAEPGLRAGELFF
size: few
D: TRBD2
V: TRBV7-2
J: TRBJ2-2

DNA: TGTGCCAGCAGTCCCGTGGGGGGAGGCCCCACCGGGGAGCTGTTTTTT
CDR3: CASSPVGGGPTGELFF
size: .
D: .
V: TRBV12-3/TRBV12-4
J: TRBJ2-2

DNA: TGTGCCAGCAGTCTTTACAGCTACACCTTC
CDR3: CASSLYSYTF
size: many
D: .
V: TRBV2
J: TRBJ1-2

DNA: TGCAGTGCTTTTAGACAGGTCGTTAATGAAAAACTGTTTTTT
CDR3: CSAFRQVVNEKLFF
size: many
D: .
V: TRBV20-1
J: TRBJ1-4

DNA: TGTGCCAGCAGCTCCCTAGGAACTAGCACCACGGTAGATGAGCAGTTCTTC
CDR3: CASSSLGTSTTVDEQFF
size: few
D: .
V: TRBV14
J: TRBJ2-1

DNA: TGCAGTGCTAGTGACATATTGTGGCAGCCCCAGCATTTT
CDR3: CSASDILWQPQHF
size: many
D: .
V: TRBV20-1
J: TRBJ1-5

DNA: TGCAGTGCTAGAGAACTAGCGGGGGTAGTTGGTACCGGGGAGCTGTTTTTT
CDR3: CSARELAGVVGTGELFF
size: few
D: TRBD2
V: TRBV20-1
J: TRBJ2-2

DNA: TGTGCCACCCACAGGGGGCTCGGTCGAGATACGCAGTATTTT
CDR3: CATHRGLGRDTQYF
size: many
D: TRBD1
V: TRBV15
J: TRBJ2-3

DNA: TGCAGCGTTGGATTCCAGAAGACAGATACGCAGTATTTT
CDR3: CSVGFQKTDTQYF
size: many
D: .
V: TRBV29-1
J: TRBJ2-3

DNA: TGTGCCAGCAGTTACTTAGGACTAGCGGGAGTTCGAGAGACCCAGTACTTC
CDR3: CASSYLGLAGVRETQYF
size: many
D: TRBD2
V: TRBV6-5
J: TRBJ2-5

DNA: TGCAGTGCTAGGGCCCGAGACGGCAGGTCCTACAATGAGCAGTTCTTC
CDR3: CSARARDGRSYNEQFF
size: many
D: .
V: TRBV20-1
J: TRBJ2-1

DNA: TGTGCCAGCTCACCAATAAAAAGGGGAGGGGGCAGCTCCTACAATGAGCAGTTCTTC
CDR3: CASSPIKRGGGSSYNEQFF
size: few
D: .
V: TRBV18
J: TRBJ2-1

DNA: TGTGCCAGCAGTTACTCGGAGGTGGCAGATACGCAGTATTTT
CDR3: CASSYSEVADTQYF
size: many
D: .
V: TRBV6-5
J: TRBJ2-3

DNA: TGCGCCAGCAGCTTGGTGGGGGGCAATGAGCAGTTCTTC
CDR3: CASSLVGGNEQFF
size: many
D: .
V: TRBV5-1
J: TRBJ2-1

DNA: TGTGCCAGCAGGACAGGGAGCGCGAACACCGGGGAGCTGTTTTTT
CDR3: CASRTGSANTGELFF
size: many
D: TRBD1
V: TRBV14
J: TRBJ2-2

DNA: TGTGCCAGCAGTTTTGGGCCGGCATACTATAATTCACCCCTCCACTTT
CDR3: CASSFGPAYYNSPLHF
size: many
D: .
V: TRBV12-3/TRBV12-4
J: TRBJ1-6

DNA: TGCAGTGCTAGGGACAGGGGGCAAGTCACGGGCTACACCTTC
CDR3: CSARDRGQVTGYTF
size: many
D: TRBD1
V: TRBV20-1
J: TRBJ1-2

DNA: TGCAGTGCTAGAGATCCGGCCGGCACAGATACGCAGTATTTT
CDR3: CSARDPAGTDTQYF
size: many
D: .
V: TRBV20-1
J: TRBJ2-3

DNA: TGTGCCAGCAGTTTTGGGACAGGGGTTGATAATGAGCAGTTCTTC
CDR3: CASSFGTGVDNEQFF
size: many
D: TRBD1
V: TRBV12-3/TRBV12-4
J: TRBJ2-1

DNA: TGCGCCAGCAGCGGGACAGCTAACTATGGCTACACCTTC
CDR3: CASSGTANYGYTF
size: many
D: TRBD1
V: TRBV5-1
J: TRBJ1-2

DNA: TGTGCCAGCAGTTTAGAGACGGCAGGGGGCTATGGCTACACCTTC
CDR3: CASSLETAGGYGYTF
size: many
D: TRBD1
V: TRBV12-3/TRBV12-4
J: TRBJ1-2

DNA: TGCAGTGCTACTGGGGCCAACGTCCTGACTTTC
CDR3: CSATGANVLTF
size: many
D: .
V: TRBV20-1
J: TRBJ2-6

DNA: TGCGCCAGCAGCCGATCAGGGGGAGAGACCCAGTACTTC
CDR3: CASSRSGGETQYF
size: many
D: TRBD1
V: TRBV5-1
J: TRBJ2-5

DNA: TGCGCCAGCAGCTTGGCCGGACGGACGAGTATATCCTACGAGCAGTACTTC
CDR3: CASSLAGRTSISYEQYF
size: many
D: .
V: TRBV5-1
J: TRBJ2-7

DNA: TGCGCCAGCAGCATGTACGGGGACGGCAAAGCTAACTATGGCTACACCTTC
CDR3: CASSMYGDGKANYGYTF
size: few
D: .
V: TRBV5-1
J: TRBJ1-2

DNA: TGTGCCACCAGTGCCAGGACAGGGGCTCGGAACACCGGGGAGCTGTTTTTT
CDR3: CATSARTGARNTGELFF
size: many
D: TRBD1
V: TRBV24-1
J: TRBJ2-2

DNA: TGCAGTGCTAGAGTAGGCGGGGCGCGAAACTACCTACGCGAGCAGTACTTC
CDR3: CSARVGGARNYLREQYF
size: many
D: .
V: TRBV20-1
J: TRBJ2-7

DNA: TGTGCCAGCAGCTTGGGGACAGGGGGCTATGGCTACACCTTC
CDR3: CASSLGTGGYGYTF
size: many
D: TRBD1
V: TRBV11-2
J: TRBJ1-2

DNA: TGCAGTGCTCACAGGACCGAGGGGACTGAAGCTTTCTTT
CDR3: CSAHRTEGTEAFF
size: many
D: .
V: TRBV20-1
J: TRBJ1-1

DNA: TGTGCCAGCAGCTTAACTACCGAACAGGATTGGGGTGAGCAGTTCTTC
CDR3: CASSLTTEQDWGEQFF
size: few
D: .
V: TRBV11-3
J: TRBJ2-1

DNA: TGCAGCGTTGAAGACCAGACAGGGCATGGCTACACCTTC
CDR3: CSVEDQTGHGYTF
size: few
D: TRBD1
V: TRBV29-1
J: TRBJ1-2

DNA: TGTGCCAGCAGTTTTATCTCTGACCAGCCCCAGCATTTT
CDR3: CASSFISDQPQHF
size: .
D: .
V: TRBV12-3/TRBV12-4
J: TRBJ1-5